This T cell receptor (beta chain) appears in the sequencing data of a study of blood T cell repertoires in COVID-19 (dated by TCRdb to 2018 to 2020). Regarding the study in general: Collaborator samples came from the United States, Italy and Spain and covered acute and convalescent phases of COVID-19. Where available, HLA class I and class II types were obtained from metadata supplied by the sample provider rather than from assay-based typing. Subjects who had been exposed to COVID-19, were actively infected with it, or had recovered from it provided the deeply sampled blood TCRbeta repertoires that made up the dataset. The repertoires were made available in a free public database intended to serve as a resource for research on the immune response to SARS-CoV-2. Samples were obtained from the ongoing ImmuneRACE study (first 160 participants) and from about 1,300 subjects provided by 6 global collaborators. The prospective study material was composed of cDNA or gDNA derived from T cells, B-cell-depleted T cells, or PBMCs. Nearly every sample came with metadata listing a de-identified subject ID, COVID-19 status, age in years and sex.

A note on this clone: Its antigen is not yet known. Within one base of it there is no much larger clone, and no base qualities were kept.

From V the trimming removes 10 bases and from J it removes 1 base, while the gene matches leave 9 bases of the junction unaccounted for. Including cysteine and phenylalanine, the CDR3 has 15 amino acids. Here the CDR3 DNA is all that survives: 45 bases in frame from base 1. CDR1 and CDR2 were assigned from the germline V gene as SNHLY and FYNNEI. The immunoSEQ Assay, a bias-controlled multiplex PCR, was used to amplify TCRbeta CDR3 regions from genomic DNA. The authors' pipeline ran thus. The number of nucleated cells in each sample was estimated by amplification of reference gene primers within the assay. To quantify the absolute abundance of each unique TCRbeta CDR3 rearrangement, sequence reads were collapsed and filtered. Productive Simpson clonality was computed per sample as the square root of Simpson's diversity index over productive rearrangements. TCRdb re-hosts the immuneACCESS table, in-frame sequences only. Its copies lack some clones; in the studies checked, an unresolved V gene accounts for under half of them, and the cause for the rest is not known. The V and J calls and clone size are taken from that table; D and trimming were inferred from the DNA. This sample holds 350,000 to 400,000 clones; approximately 93% were observed only once. Roughly 0.9% of the sample lies in the top ten.

Participants in the prospective study were enrolled through a virtual design, were aged roughly 18 to 100 years, and lived in 24 United States geographic areas. In the prospective study, cohorts were assigned on the basis of participant-reported clinical history obtained from a screening survey and a study questionnaire. Exposed participants had been in contact, within 2 weeks of entering the study, with a person who had a PCR-confirmed or clinician-diagnosed case of COVID-19. In the prospective study, whole blood, serum and a nasopharyngeal or oropharyngeal swab were collected from each participant by mobile phlebotomists. Participants in the prospective study had the option to provide additional blood draws and questionnaires over a 2-month period. Blood samples from the prospective study were shipped frozen or at room temperature prior to DNA extraction. What the study reported, not specific to this receptor: How much clinical and demographic metadata was included differed by source and by participant, and the metadata was provided uncurated.

What was sequenced was PBMCs or T cells enriched from blood (not recorded which). This sequence originates from a woman in her 40s who had been exposed to COVID-19. The rearrangement joined TRBV2 to TRBJ1-5, with 8 middle bases fitting TRBD1. The CDR3 amino acid sequence is: CATRTGWSSNQPQHF. At the DNA level, the sequence is TGTGCCACCCGGACAGGGTGGTCGAGCAATCAGCCCCAGCATTTT.